This TCR beta chain was captured by sequencing in a study of a mutant IDH1 vaccine in newly diagnosed glioma. Overall study: Among treated patients, approximately 60% were male and approximately 40% female, and mean age was 40.4 years. Previous treatment comprised radiotherapy, temozolomide, or both, mostly both. Study results and caveats: Pseudoprogression seemingly bore no relation to changes in top peripheral T cell clonotypes.

Concerning this clone: What it binds is not known.

Indicated time point: baseline, week 1 (first vaccination visit). The treatment denotes: pre-vaccination baseline after standard-of-care therapy. Each donor presented with a new WHO grade 3 or 4 astrocytoma that tested IDH1-mutant and showed ATRX loss. Sequenced by immunoSEQ multiplex PCR; TCRdb stores in-frame clones only, minus some. Among roughly 70,000 clones listed, around 83% were seen once. The receptor's source is a woman younger than 30 with glioma. Some clones in this sample may be carry-over from other donors' samples. Sample: peripheral blood mononuclear cells (PBMCs), taken from a glioma patient treated with radiotherapy, temozolomide or both.

The CDR3 loop reads CASTLRLAGAGGSYNEQFF. CDR3 DNA sequence: TGTGCCAGCACCCTTCGGCTAGCGGGAGCTGGGGGGTCCTACAATGAGCAGTTCTTC. This chain uses TRBV2 with TRBJ2-1, with TRBD2 identical over 10 bases. Losses at the gene ends were 7 bases for V and 1 base for J; bases not matched to a gene: 16. CDR3 size: 19 residues. Germline lookup yields CDR1 SNHLY and CDR2 FYNNEI.